This T cell receptor beta chain came from a study of cytomegalovirus exposure and HLA in healthy donors (dated by TCRdb to the late 2010s). Background on the whole study: The roughly 670 repertoires of the first cohort and the 95 to 150 validation repertoires were produced on the same platform, according to a later analysis. The study was designed to test whether signatures of past pathogen exposure could be identified by cataloging public T cell receptors. A separate validation cohort of roughly 120 different subjects was used in addition to the roughly 670-subject first cohort. The study combined high-throughput TCR immunosequencing, statistical association of individual TCRs with disease status, and machine learning to predict cytomegalovirus infection status. Broader findings and caveats from the paper: The study listed approximately 150 TCR beta chains as associated with cytomegalovirus. Cytomegalovirus status was reported to be diagnosed by the classifier with high specificity and sensitivity in both the original and validation cohorts. While some public TCRs were present in many individuals, most TCR sequences turned up only very rarely across donors. In vitro tests confirmed that a few of the cytomegalovirus-associated TCR beta chains recognize cytomegalovirus antigens. A later analysis lacked HLA typing for the validation cohort, so it scored co-occurrence in that cohort across all 110 or so repertoires. Of the cluster scores, approximately 94% were above 0 in a later analysis, which found that TCRs clustered in the first cohort also tended to co-occur in the 110 or so validation repertoires. It was suggested by the authors that the approach could potentially be generalized to other disease states and immunological phenotypes.

In regard to this clone: The antigen it recognizes is unknown. No per-base quality is available; no much larger clone lies one base away.

Separate from the roughly 630-subject first cohort, the validation cohort of 90 to 150 subjects was the group to which the donors belonged. Preparation of the library involved the immunoSEQ multiplex PCR assay. Per the original workflow: To diagnose cytomegalovirus status from the catalog of TCR beta chain sequences, a statistical classification framework was built. TCRdb's version of the immuneACCESS table is confined to in-frame rearrangements and falls short of the full clone set. An unresolved V gene accounts for under half of the shortfall where checked; the remainder is of unknown origin. Clone size and V and J calls were adopted from that table, with D and trimming inferred from the DNA. This sample holds 90,000 to 140,000 clones; around 87% were observed only once. The ten largest clonotypes hold 4% of the sample. The sequenced material came from PBMCs. This clonotype originated in a woman aged 18-35 years in good health and CMV-seropositive.

The sequence in DNA is TGTGCCAGCAGCTTAGAGACAGGGGGTAACTATGGCTACACCTTC. It translates as CASSLETGGNYGYTF. Recombination linked TRBV7-2 to TRBJ1-2, and TRBD1 matches 9 of the central bases. Trimming accounts for 1 base at V and 1 base at J, while the number of junction bases matched to no gene is 1. From the cysteine up to the phenylalanine, the CDR3 has a length of 15 residues. This entry keeps only the CDR3 DNA: 45 bases, framed from base 1. Per the germline V gene, SGHTA is the CDR1 and FQGNSA is the CDR2.